The 13 T cell receptor beta chains given below trace back to one sample, sequenced in a study of OX40 agonist ivuxolimab in advanced cancers. Measured with immunoSEQ multiplex PCR; TCRdb has only the in-frame clones, and not every one. Here the sample spans about 23,000 clones, about 85% being singletons. The specimen was CD4+ or CD8+ T cells sorted from blood, collected in a trial of the OX40 agonist ivuxolimab. These receptors all stem from an adult with an advanced solid tumor such as melanoma, head and neck, liver or kidney cancer.

The V gene is TRBV30, the J gene TRBJ1-1; D might be TRBD1 (5 bases). The CDR3 sequence is 13 residues long. The germline V gene encodes CDR1 GTSNPN and CDR2 SVGIG (reference sequence). V was shortened by 2 bases and J by 4 bases, with 11 bases between the two germline ends. CDR3 DNA sequence: TGTGCCTGGAGTCCGGGGACCGGCACTGAAGCTTTCTTT. It translates to CAWSPGTGTEAFF.

This rearrangement joins TRBV6-1 to TRBJ1-5, with D hard to call. The CDR3 is made up of 13 amino acids. V was pared by 2 bases and J by 3 bases, with 5 bases between. The germline CDR1 and CDR2 sequences are MNHNS and SASEGT. As DNA, the CDR3 is TGTGCCAGCAGTGAATTCACCAATCAGCCCCAGCATTTT. It specifies CASSEFTNQPQHF.

This clone came up once. The chain links TRBV6-5 to TRBJ1-6; possibly TRBD1 for D (6 bases). The V gene's germline CDR1 is MNHEY and CDR2 SVGAGI. Trimming removed 0 bases from V and 7 bases from J, with 13 bases in between. This CDR3 is 16 amino acids long. The CDR3 DNA is TGTGCCAGCAGTTACTCTAGAGGGCAGGGGAATTCACCCCTCCACTTT. Translating gives CASSYSRGQGNSPLHF.

This clone was recorded only once. The chain carries TRBV11-3 and TRBJ2-2; D is unresolved. V lost 3 bases and J 1 base, leaving 9 bases between the germline ends. This CDR3 comprises 15 residues. In germline, CDR1 is SGHNT, CDR2 YENEEA. CDR3 amino acids: CASSLGSGNTGELFF. As DNA, the CDR3 is TGTGCCAGCAGCTTGGGGTCCGGGAACACCGGGGAGCTGTTTTTT. Full variable domain (rest looked up from reference TRBV11-3 and TRBJ2-2): EAGVVQSPRYKIIEKKQPVAFWCNPISGHNTLYWYLQNLGQGPELLIRYENEEAVDDSQLPKDRFSAERLKGVDSTLKIQPAELGDSAVYLCASSLGSGNTGELFFGEGSRLTVL.

J is TRBJ1-5 and V is TRBV19, with TRBD1 matching 9 bases. Per germline, CDR1 LNHDA and CDR2 SQIVND (reference sequence). This CDR3 is 19 amino acids long. The V gene end was trimmed by 4 bases and the J gene end by 4 bases; junction bases not matched to a gene: 17. CDR3 residues: CASSNLGQGIGVWNQPQHF. CDR3 bases: TGTGCCAGTAGTAACCTGGGACAGGGAATCGGGGTTTGGAATCAGCCCCAGCATTTT.

The chain carries TRBV13 and TRBJ1-5; D is unclear. The germline CDR1 and CDR2 sequences are PRHDT and FYEKMQ (reference sequence). CDR3 length: 14 residues. The ends were cut back, 3 bases at V and 4 bases at J, with 10 bases in the middle. The CDR3 protein is CASSFRLGNQPQHF. CDR3 bases: TGTGCCAGCAGCTTCAGACTGGGGAATCAGCCCCAGCATTTT.

The chain uses TRBV13 and TRBJ2-1; D not resolved. CDR1 and CDR2 (germline): PRHDT, FYEKMQ (reference sequence). The ends were cut back, 4 bases at V and 5 bases at J, with 15 bases in the middle. This CDR3 is built from 15 residues. The CDR3: CASSSTDGLDNEQFF. The CDR3 DNA is TGTGCCAGCAGCTCGACGGACGGATTAGACAATGAGCAGTTCTTC.

The gene calls are TRBV7-3 and TRBJ2-7; TRBD1 is a possible D gene (6 bases). Germline V CDR1 and CDR2: SGHTA, FQGTGA. V lost 8 bases and J 0 bases, leaving 11 bases between the germline ends. This CDR3 comprises 13 residues. CDR3 in amino acids: CASHRDLSYEQYF. In DNA, the CDR3 is TGTGCCAGCCACAGGGACCTCTCCTACGAGCAGTACTTC.

The J gene is TRBJ1-3, the V gene TRBV7-9; D unclear. CDR3 length equals 16 residues. The ends were cut back, 1 base at V and 2 bases at J, with 12 bases in the middle. Germline V lookup: CDR1 SEHNR, CDR2 FQNEAQ (reference sequence). Written as DNA, the CDR3 is TGTGCCAGCAGCTTAGTTGGGATTCGGGCTGGAAACACCATATATTTT. It translates to CASSLVGIRAGNTIYF.

A remark on this clone: One junction end does not reproduce the germline sequence, and a read error may be involved. The rearrangement joins TRBV9 to TRBJ2-3, with TRBD2 as a possible D gene (6 bases). The germline CDR1 and CDR2 sequences are SGDLS and YYNGEE. This CDR3 has 17 amino acids. Written as DNA, the CDR3 is TGTGCCAGCAGCGGTGGACCAAGCGGGTTCAGCACAGATGCGCAGTATTTT. Translating it yields CASSGGPSGFSTDAQYF.

This clone has a single count. The chain uses TRBV5-1 and TRBJ2-2; 7 bases are shared with TRBD2. The CDR3 loop spans 15 amino acids. The germline gives CDR1 SGHRS, CDR2 YFSETQ. V shed 2 bases and J 2 bases; nucleotides not matched to a gene: 3. The chain's CDR3 is CASSLREGNTGELFF. The CDR3 DNA sequence: TGCGCCAGCAGCTTAAGGGAGGGAAACACCGGGGAGCTGTTTTTT.

V usage is TRBV29-1 and J usage is TRBJ1-1; 7 bases line up with TRBD1. The CDR3 is 11 residues long. The trim removed 7 bases at V and 2 bases at J, leaving 1 base unmatched. The germline V gene encodes CDR1 SQVTM and CDR2 ANQGSEA. DNA for the CDR3: TGCAGCGGACAGGGTAACACTGAAGCTTTCTTT. Translated, it gives CSGQGNTEAFF. Drawing the rest from reference TRBV29-1 and TRBJ1-1, the complete variable domain is SAVISQKPSRDICQRGTSLTIQCQVDSQVTMMFWYRQQPGQSLTLIATANQGSEATYESGFVIDKFPISRPNLTFSTLTVSNMSPEDSSIYLCSGQGNTEAFFGQGTRLTVV.

This chain's CDR3 is CASSWGGGVNYGYTF. Here the CDR3 DNA reads TGTGCCAGTAGTTGGGGCGGGGGAGTTAACTATGGCTACACCTTC. The chain employs TRBV19 and TRBJ1-2; possibly TRBD1 for D (5 bases). This CDR3 region has 15 residues. V was pared by 5 bases and J by 1 base, with 14 bases between. Germline CDR1 LNHDA, CDR2 SQIVND (reference sequence).